This TCR beta chain was captured in a study of blood T cell repertoires in COVID-19. Whole-study context: The study drew acute and convalescent COVID-19 samples from the United States, Italy and Spain. From T cells, B-cell-depleted T cells, or PBMCs came the material, which was cDNA or gDNA.

This clone was picked up one time. Original data processing: Cell counts per sample came from amplifying reference gene primers. The data were produced by immunoSEQ multiplex PCR, yet TCRdb's version contains in-frame clones alone and is incomplete. For V, J and clone size, that table is used; D and trimming come from the DNA. Of almost 70,000 clones listed, more than 70% are singletons. Sequencing input: peripheral blood. The source of this sequence is a human donor in a cohort sampled during active COVID-19.

The CDR3 nucleotides read TGTGCCAGTAGTATAGGGAAGGGGAGGTTGGATTCACCCCTCCACTTT. Encoded protein: CASSIGKGRLDSPLHF. J is TRBJ1-6 and V is TRBV19; possibly TRBD1 for D (5 bases). V was shortened by 1 base and J by 8 bases, with 15 bases between the two germline ends. Germline V lookup: CDR1 LNHDA, CDR2 SQIVND (reference sequence). The length of the CDR3 is 16 residues.